This is a list of T cell receptor beta chains from one sample in a study of OX40 agonist ivuxolimab in advanced cancers. Here immunoSEQ multiplex PCR was the method, and the copy in TCRdb shows in-frame clones only, minus some. The sample includes 80,000 or so clones, around nine tenths seen only once; the top ten take less than 3%. The sample consisted of CD4+ or CD8+ T cells sorted from blood, taken in a trial of the OX40 agonist ivuxolimab. Receptor source: an adult with an advanced solid tumor such as melanoma, head and neck, liver or kidney cancer. The CDR3 runs from the conserved cysteine through the conserved F or W. Fields, in order: V gene, J gene, CDR3 protein.

V: TRBV6-6; J: TRBJ2-1; CDR3: CASSYTRTVNEQFF
V: TRBV11-2; J: TRBJ1-4; CDR3: CASSPWGPNEKLFF
V: TRBV7-9; J: TRBJ1-4; CDR3: CASSPAVEKLFF
V: TRBV6-6; J: TRBJ2-1; CDR3: CASTPGTSYNEQFF
V: TRBV7-9; J: TRBJ2-1; CDR3: CASSLLGAYYNEQFF
V: TRBV7-8; J: TRBJ2-2; CDR3: CASSLALSRYTGELFF
V: TRBV28; J: TRBJ2-7; CDR3: CASSFPGQSYEQYF
V: TRBV18; J: TRBJ1-2; CDR3: CASSPDRSSAYGYTF
V: TRBV11-2; J: TRBJ1-2; CDR3: CASSPIVLEGGYTF
V: TRBV5-1; J: TRBJ2-6; CDR3: CASTLFAGGTHGANVLTF
V: TRBV7-2; J: TRBJ2-4; CDR3: CASSWIQGKGNIQYF
V: TRBV7-8; J: TRBJ1-1; CDR3: CASSPRPGLGETEAFF
V: TRBV15; J: TRBJ1-4; CDR3: CATSRYPGTPFF
V: TRBV11-2; J: TRBJ1-1; CDR3: CASSPLQGARGRTEAFF
V: TRBV2; J: TRBJ1-2; CDR3: CASMGGASIYGYTF
V: TRBV7-7; J: TRBJ2-5; CDR3: CASSLLGQGMGETQYF
V: TRBV7-2; J: TRBJ1-5; CDR3: CASSLRRGQALHF
V: TRBV5-1; J: TRBJ1-6; CDR3: CASSFGAGALSSLADSPLHF
V: TRBV7-9; J: TRBJ2-2; CDR3: CASSLQNSNTGELFF
V: TRBV10-3; J: TRBJ2-3; CDR3: CAMRSADTQYF
V: TRBV7-8; J: TRBJ1-5; CDR3: CASSSGGSRPKDQPQHF
V: TRBV5-1; J: TRBJ2-7; CDR3: CASSVTGGEQYF
V: TRBV15; J: TRBJ2-2; CDR3: CATSRGLNTGELFF
V: TRBV5-1; J: TRBJ1-2; CDR3: CASRGNYGYTF
V: TRBV4-2; J: TRBJ2-7; CDR3: CASSQVAEGYEQYF
V: TRBV2; J: TRBJ2-5; CDR3: CASSEDPGLFSQETQYF
V: TRBV7-9; J: TRBJ2-1; CDR3: CASSQESYDEQFF
V: TRBV20-1; J: TRBJ2-7; CDR3: CSAWLAREQYF
V: TRBV20-1; J: TRBJ1-1; CDR3: CSARVGTEAFF
V: TRBV6-5; J: TRBJ1-2; CDR3: CASSYDPRSSGYTF
V: TRBV28; J: TRBJ2-7; CDR3: CASSLSQGAGRYEQYF
V: TRBV10-1; J: TRBJ2-3; CDR3: CASSESGGSGTDTQYF
V: TRBV6-5; J: TRBJ2-7; CDR3: CASRSWTGGSYEQYF
V: TRBV6-1; J: TRBJ1-3; CDR3: CASSGSGTRNTIYF
V: TRBV2; J: TRBJ1-6; CDR3: CASSVGVGSPLHF